These 9 T cell receptor beta chains share one sample of origin, sequenced in a study of identical twins. MiXCR, applied by TCRdb to the 5' RACE reads, yields one record per CDR3 protein. The sample has around 1.7 million distinct CDR3 sequences, around 29% seen once. The sequencing input was cord blood. These TCRs come from a newborn girl in good health.

This clonotype has a handful of counts. The chain joins TRBV13 to TRBJ2-1; 7 bases are shared with TRBD1. The CDR3 has 14 residues. CDR1 and CDR2 (germline): PRHDT, FYEKMQ (reference sequence). V lost 5 bases and J lost 6; bases outside the gene matches: 7. The CDR3 DNA is TGTGCCAGCAGCCTCAGGACAGGCTTCAATGAGCAGTTCTTC. Translated: CASSLRTGFNEQFF. The full variable domain, completed using reference TRBV13 and TRBJ2-1, is AAGVIQSPRHLIKEKRETATLKCYPIPRHDTVYWYQQGPGQDPQFLISFYEKMQSDKGSIPDRFSAQQFSDYHSELNMSSLELGDSALYFCASSLRTGFNEQFFGPGTRLTVL.

The rearrangement uses TRBV4-1 and TRBJ2-3, with D perhaps TRBD2 (5 bases). Germline V gene sequence: CDR1 MGHRA, CDR2 YSYEKL. CDR3 length: 15 residues. Trimming took off 0 bases at V and 1 base at J, with 8 bases between the two ends. The CDR3 coding sequence is TGCGCCAGCAGCCAAGATCCAGCGGGCACAGATACGCAGTATTTT. Protein product: CASSQDPAGTDTQYF.

This clonotype has at least ten counts. The V and J genes are TRBV18 and TRBJ1-1, with D uncertain. Between the trimmed V and J ends, which lost 8 bases and 1 base, there was a span of 8 bases. The CDR3 consists of 12 residues. From germline, CDR1 is KGHSH and CDR2 LQKENI. The CDR3 sequence: CASSRQNTEAFF. The CDR3 nucleotides are TGTGCCAGCAGCCGACAGAACACTGAAGCTTTCTTT.

The V and J genes are TRBV12-3 or TRBV12-4 and TRBJ1-2; 10 positions match TRBD1. Trimming cost V 7 bases and J 3 bases; bases outside gene matches: 8. This CDR3 region has 15 residues. This CDR3 is CASTWTGGNYYGYTF. CDR3 coding DNA: TGTGCCAGCACCTGGACAGGGGGAAACTACTATGGCTACACCTTC.

This clonotype was detected only a few times. The chain is built from TRBV7-6 and TRBJ2-5; TRBD1 is a possible D gene (6 bases). The tail of the sequence fits TRBJ2-7 better, so the J call may be wrong. CDR1 is SGHVS, CDR2 FNYEAQ, per germline. The CDR3 consists of 13 residues. CDR3 sequence: CASSLNRAHEQYF. CDR3 DNA sequence: TGTGCCAGCAGCCTTAACAGGGCCCACGAGCAGTACTTC.

The chain is built from TRBV11-2 and TRBJ1-1; D may be TRBD1 (5 bases). The V gene lost 4 bases and the J gene lost 6 bases, with 15 bases spanning the gap. Germline lookup yields CDR1 SGHAT and CDR2 FQNNGV. This CDR3 region has 14 residues. CDR3 protein: CASSWGLRGAEAFF. CDR3 nucleotide sequence: TGTGCCAGCAGCTGGGGACTCCGAGGCGCTGAAGCTTTCTTT.

The sample holds many counts of this clonotype. The rearrangement uses TRBV3-1 and TRBJ2-1; 10 bases fit TRBD2. The CDR3 has 16 amino acids. Trimming removed 0 bases from V and 6 bases from J; junction bases left unmatched: 5. CDR1 and CDR2 (germline): LGHDT, YNNKEL (reference sequence). CDR3 nucleotide sequence: TGTGCCAGCAGCCAAGAGAGGCTAGCGGGGGCCAATGAGCAGTTCTTC. Translated, it gives CASSQERLAGANEQFF.

This clonotype was detected only a few times. The CDR3 DNA is TGTGCCAGCAGCGAAACCGCCGCAGCGAACACTGAAGCTTTCTTT. As protein: CASSETAAANTEAFF. The J gene is TRBJ1-1, the V gene TRBV6-1, with D unresolved. Germline V CDR1 and CDR2: MNHNS, SASEGT. This CDR3 has 15 residues. Trimming shortened V by 6 bases and J by 1 base, and 15 bases separated the two germline ends.

The V call is TRBV28, the J call TRBJ1-2; tentatively, D is TRBD1 (6 bases). The V and J ends lost 4 bases and 2 bases respectively, with 14 bases between them. This CDR3 has 15 residues. Germline CDR1 and CDR2: MDHEN and SYDVKM. The chain's CDR3 is CASSSPRGANYGYTF. The CDR3 DNA reads as TGTGCCAGCAGTTCCCCGCGGGGGGCGAACTATGGCTACACCTTC.